Shown below are 15 T cell receptor beta chains from a single sample sequenced in a study of early T cells in non-severe SARS-CoV-2 infection. TCRdb re-derived calls from the 5' RACE reads in MiXCR, one entry per CDR3 protein. The table includes tens of thousands of distinct CDR3 sequences, approximately 6.2% detected once. What was sequenced was whole blood. The receptors were sampled from an adult who was a healthcare worker with PCR-confirmed SARS-CoV-2 infection or an uninfected control (not recorded which).

This clonotype has more than one count but fewer than ten. The gene calls are TRBV20-1 and TRBJ2-3; no clear D. The CDR3 extends over 16 amino acids. V was clipped by 5 bases and J by 0 bases, with 18 bases between them. Germline lookup yields CDR1 DFQATT and CDR2 SNEGSKA (reference sequence). For the CDR3, the DNA is TGCAGTGCTGGATCTTCCGTGGACCCAAGCACAGATACGCAGTATTTT. It codes for CSAGSSVDPSTDTQYF.

This clonotype was counted ten times or more. The chain uses TRBV12-3 or TRBV12-4 and TRBJ2-3; unclear D gene. The CDR3 covers 11 residues. The V gene lost 3 bases and the J gene lost 4 bases, with 2 bases spanning the gap. CDR3 sequence (DNA): TGTGCCAGCAGTTTTGCAGATACGCAGTATTTT. Its translation: CASSFADTQYF.

This chain joins TRBV4-3 and TRBJ2-2, with D hard to call. The germline V gene encodes CDR1 LGHNA and CDR2 YSLEER. Trimming took off 4 bases at V and 0 bases at J, with 12 bases between the two ends. CDR3 length: 16 residues. The CDR3 region has the DNA TGCGCCAGCAGCCCCAGGCCCTCTTCGAACACCGGGGAGCTGTTTTTT. Translating it yields CASSPRPSSNTGELFF.

This clonotype was observed at least ten times. The chain joins TRBV20-1 to TRBJ2-7; TRBD2 might be the D (7 bases). Trimming removed 2 bases from V and 3 bases from J, with 14 bases in between. The CDR3 length is 14 residues. Germline CDR1 reads DFQATT; CDR2 reads SNEGSKA (reference sequence). This CDR3 is CSARRGANVYEQYF. DNA of the CDR3: TGCAGTGCTAGACGGGGGGCTAATGTCTACGAGCAGTACTTC.

This clonotype was seen ten or more times. The rearrangement joins TRBV7-3 to TRBJ2-7, with D possibly TRBD1 on 6 matching bases. V was trimmed by 5 bases and J by 6 bases, leaving 14 bases between them. The CDR3 runs to 13 residues. The germline CDR1 and CDR2 sequences are SGHTA and FQGTGA. In DNA form, the CDR3 reads TGTGCCAGCAGCGAGGCCAGGGGAACCGAGCAGTACTTC. Its translation is CASSEARGTEQYF. The full variable domain, in which reference TRBV7-3 and TRBJ2-7 provide the parts outside the CDR3, is GAGVSQTPSNKVTEKGKYVELRCDPISGHTALYWYRQSLGQGPEFLIYFQGTGAADDSGLPNDRFFAVRPEGSVSTLKIQRTERGDSAVYLCASSEARGTEQYFGPGTRLTVT.

This clonotype appeared many times. The chain couples TRBV6-5 to TRBJ2-1; D might be TRBD2 (6 bases). The CDR3 consists of 18 residues. Germline CDR1 is MNHEY and CDR2 is SVGAGI. V was cut by 2 bases and J by 0 bases, with 17 bases left in between. The CDR3 region has the DNA TGTGCCAGCAGTTACGACGGGACTGCTCTTAGCTCCTACAATGAGCAGTTCTTC. Its protein is CASSYDGTALSSYNEQFF.

This clonotype showed up many times. V is TRBV5-1 and J is TRBJ1-2, with D possibly being TRBD1 (6 bases). CDR1 and CDR2 (germline): SGHRS, YFSETQ. Trimming took off 4 bases at V and 6 bases at J, with 19 bases between the two ends. The CDR3 runs 15 residues. CDR3 loop: CASSPLGDTSNGYTF. The CDR3 DNA follows: TGCGCCAGCAGCCCTTTGGGGGACACCTCAAATGGCTACACCTTC.

This clonotype appeared many times. The CDR3 DNA is TGTGCCAGCAGCTGGGGTGCGAACACCGGGGAGCTGTTTTTT. Protein: CASSWGANTGELFF. The chain couples TRBV7-9 to TRBJ2-2; D remains unclear. With 4 bases removed from V and 0 bases from J, the gap between germline ends came to 6 bases. The CDR3 runs to 14 residues. Germline V CDR1 and CDR2: SEHNR, FQNEAQ (reference sequence).

This clonotype was detected many times. The chain carries TRBV7-9 and TRBJ2-3, with TRBD2 matching over 9 bases. Trimming removed 7 bases from V and 5 bases from J; junction bases left unmatched: 13. CDR1 is SEHNR, CDR2 FQNEAQ, per germline (reference sequence). The CDR3 runs 16 residues. CDR3 sequence reads: CASTDPSSGEQDTQYF. Written as DNA, the CDR3 is TGTGCCAGCACCGATCCATCTAGCGGGGAGCAAGATACGCAGTATTTT.

V is TRBV20-1 and J is TRBJ1-1; tentatively, D is TRBD1 (5 bases). With 3 bases removed from V and 5 bases from J, the gap between germline ends came to 10 bases. This CDR3 has 12 residues. Germline values: CDR1 DFQATT, CDR2 SNEGSKA (reference sequence). For the CDR3, the DNA is TGCAGTGCTAGGTGGGGGACGACTGAAGCTTTCTTT. This translates into CSARWGTTEAFF.

The CDR3 DNA reads TGTGCCTGGATGAGTCTTTCCTACGAGCAGTACTTC. It encodes CAWMSLSYEQYF. The rearrangement uses TRBV30 and TRBJ2-7; D gene unclear. Looked up from germline, CDR1 is GTSNPN and CDR2 is SVGIG (reference sequence). Trimming pared 4 bases from V and 1 base from J, leaving 8 bases between. The CDR3 runs 12 residues.

This clonotype is medium-sized in the sample. The chain recombines TRBV7-2 with TRBJ2-7; 9 bases agree with TRBD1. Germline lookup yields CDR1 SGHTA and CDR2 FQGNSA. The V and J ends lost 3 bases and 2 bases, in that order; junction bases with no gene match: 2. CDR3 length: 14 residues. CDR3 amino acids: CASSLGQGTYEQYF. As DNA, the CDR3 is TGTGCCAGCAGCTTGGGACAGGGAACCTACGAGCAGTACTTC.

This clonotype was counted many times. The V gene is TRBV13, the J gene TRBJ2-7; D unresolved. From germline, CDR1 is PRHDT and CDR2 FYEKMQ (reference sequence). The CDR3 extends over 17 amino acids. Trimming removed 5 bases at V and 2 bases at J, with 22 bases between. The CDR3: CASSPLQEINRAYEQYF. CDR3 nucleotides: TGTGCCAGCAGCCCTCTTCAGGAAATTAATAGAGCCTACGAGCAGTACTTC.

This clonotype showed up just a few times. The rearrangement joins TRBV30 to TRBJ2-3, with no clear D. The germline V and J ends were trimmed by 0 bases and 6 bases, with 10 bases remaining between them. This CDR3 region has 13 residues. Germline V gene lookup returns CDR1 GTSNPN and CDR2 SVGIG (reference sequence). For the CDR3, the DNA is TGTGCCTGGAGTGTATTCGTTGGGGATACGCAGTATTTT. This gives the protein CAWSVFVGDTQYF.

This clonotype was seen only a few times. The chain uses TRBV4-2 and TRBJ2-1, with D perhaps assigned TRBD1 or TRBD2 (5 bases each). Trimming cost V 4 bases and J 8 bases, with 18 bases left between them. This CDR3 has 15 residues. CDR1 and CDR2 (germline): LGHNA, YNFKEQ. Written as DNA, the CDR3 is TGTGCCAGCAGCCGGAGGACACTTGGCTTGGATGAGCAGTTCTTC. Encoded protein: CASSRRTLGLDEQFF.